A single sample gave rise to the 28 T cell receptor beta chains below, sequenced in a study of blood T cell repertoires in COVID-19 (dated by TCRdb to 2020 to 2021). Library method: the immunoSEQ multiplex PCR assay. TCRdb's version of the immuneACCESS table is confined to in-frame rearrangements and falls short of the full clone set. An unresolved V gene accounts for under half of the shortfall where checked; the remainder is of unknown origin. The sample includes over 250,000 clones, with about four fifths observed a single time. The ten top clones hold roughly a tenth of the sample. Material for sequencing was peripheral blood. These receptors all come from a woman in her 50s who had recovered from COVID-19.

CDR3 in amino acids: CASSQDVGPGGSYEQYF. The CDR3 DNA follows: TGCGCCAGCAGCCAAGACGTGGGGCCAGGGGGATCCTACGAGCAGTACTTC. This chain joins TRBV4-1 and TRBJ2-7, with TRBD1 matching 7 bases. After removal of 0 bases from V and 1 base from J, the junction contained 9 bases not matched to a gene. The germline V gene has CDR1 MGHRA and CDR2 YSYEKL. The CDR3 spans 17 residues.

This clone was counted at least ten times. V gene TRBV28 combines with J gene TRBJ2-2; D perhaps matches TRBD2 (6 bases). CDR1 MDHEN and CDR2 SYDVKM come from the germline V gene. This CDR3 spans 15 amino acids. V gave up 5 bases and J gave up 5 bases, with 15 bases separating them. CDR3 DNA: TGTGCCAGCAGTCCCGGGGGTCGAGTGACCGGGGAGCTGTTTTTT. Translated: CASSPGGRVTGELFF.

This sequence joins TRBV7-8 and TRBJ2-1, with D hard to call. With 0 bases removed from V and 8 bases from J, the gap between germline ends came to 8 bases. Per the germline V gene, CDR1 is SGHVS and CDR2 is FQNEAQ. The CDR3 totals 13 residues. Written as DNA, the CDR3 is TGTGCCAGCAGCTTAGCGTCGCCGGATGAGCAGTTCTTC. Encoded protein: CASSLASPDEQFF.

This clone was detected a few times. The chain combines TRBV10-1 with TRBJ2-5, with TRBD1 as a possible D gene (7 bases). The CDR3 contains 15 residues. V gave up 6 bases and J gave up 2 bases, with 16 bases separating them. Germline assignment: CDR1 WNHNN and CDR2 SYGVQD (reference sequence). For the CDR3, the DNA is TGCGCCAGCAGCGAATTCAGGGGGGAACAAGAGACCCAGTACTTC. It yields the protein CASSEFRGEQETQYF.

The CDR3 nucleotides are TGTGCCAGCAGCTTACGACAGGGGGCGGAAAAACTGTTTTTT. This sequence encodes CASSLRQGAEKLFF. The V gene is TRBV7-9, the J gene TRBJ1-4; the match to TRBD1 covers 10 bases. The germline V gene has CDR1 SEHNR and CDR2 FQNEAQ (reference sequence). The CDR3 runs to 14 residues. The V segment lost 2 bases and the J segment 8 bases; nucleotides outside the gene matches: 2.

The gene calls are TRBV27 and TRBJ1-6, with 10 bases lining up with TRBD1. Germline trimming cut 6 bases from V and 10 bases from J; bases unmatched to any gene: 12. Germline V CDR1 and CDR2: MNHEY, SMNVEV (reference sequence). The CDR3 has 16 residues. The CDR3 DNA follows: TGTGCCAGCAGAAGGGTTTGGGACAGGGGAGGATCACCCCTCCACTTT. As protein: CASRRVWDRGGSPLHF.

This clone was seen more than once but under ten times. The rearrangement links TRBV29-1 to TRBJ1-5; 7 bases match TRBD1. The junction had 9 bases not matched to a gene; V was cut back by 7 bases and J by 3 bases. Germline-derived CDR1 and CDR2 are SQVTM and ANQGSEA. The CDR3 loop spans 14 amino acids. The CDR3 region is CSASGTDPNQPQHF. In DNA form, the CDR3 reads TGCAGCGCATCCGGGACAGACCCCAATCAGCCCCAGCATTTT.

The V gene is TRBV6-2 or TRBV6-3, the J gene TRBJ2-2, with TRBD1 matching over 8 bases. This CDR3 is built from 18 residues. From germline, CDR1 is MNHEY and CDR2 SVGEGT. The trim removed 2 bases at V and 5 bases at J, leaving 13 bases unmatched. In DNA form, the CDR3 reads TGTGCCAGCAGTTACCCTACGGACAGGGTCACCCTGACCGGGGAGCTGTTTTTT. It yields the protein CASSYPTDRVTLTGELFF.

The genes are TRBV5-1 and TRBJ1-2; TRBD1 agrees at 9 bases. The CDR3 runs 16 residues. Germline V gene lookup returns CDR1 SGHRS and CDR2 YFSETQ. Trimming took 4 bases from V and 3 from J; bases not matched to a gene: 10. Written as DNA, the CDR3 is TGCGCCAGCAGCCCAGAACTGGGACAGGGTGACTATGGCTACACCTTC. Protein product: CASSPELGQGDYGYTF.

This chain connects TRBV7-9 to TRBJ1-4, with 8 nucleotides matching TRBD1. CDR1 is SEHNR, CDR2 FQNEAQ, per germline (reference sequence). The CDR3 runs to 15 residues. With 1 base clipped from V and 6 bases from J, the junction kept 4 bases outside the gene matches. The CDR3 loop is CASSLVRTGHEKLFF. The CDR3 DNA follows: TGTGCCAGCAGCTTAGTCCGGACAGGGCATGAAAAACTGTTTTTT. Based on the CDR3 plus reference TRBV7-9 and TRBJ1-4, the full variable domain is DTGVSQNPRHKITKRGQNVTFRCDPISEHNRLYWYRQTLGQGPEFLTYFQNEAQLEKSRLLSDRFSAERPKGSFSTLEIQRTEQGDSAMYLCASSLVRTGHEKLFFGSGTQLSVL.

CDR3 nucleotides: TGTGCCAGCAGTAAACTCGGGACAGGGGGCGCGGGCTACACCTTC. As protein: CASSKLGTGGAGYTF. This chain links TRBV7-2 with TRBJ1-2; 12 bases match TRBD1. Germline-derived CDR1 and CDR2 are SGHTA and FQGNSA. The CDR3 is made up of 15 amino acids. Trimming took 6 bases from V and 8 from J; bases not matched to a gene: 10.

The rearrangement joins TRBV5-1 to TRBJ2-3, with D possibly being TRBD1 (6 bases). Deletions cut 0 bases from V and 6 bases from J, with 17 bases between. The CDR3 is 16 residues long. Germline CDR1 reads SGHRS; CDR2 reads YFSETQ. CDR3 amino acids: CASSLADARGADTQYF. Here the CDR3 DNA reads TGCGCCAGCAGCTTGGCCGACGCCAGGGGAGCGGATACGCAGTATTTT. Full variable domain (remainder filled in from reference TRBV5-1 and TRBJ2-3): KAGVTQTPRYLIKTRGQQVTLSCSPISGHRSVSWYQQTPGQGLQFLFEYFSETQRNKGNFPGRFSGRQFSNSRSEMNVSTLELGDSALYLCASSLADARGADTQYFGPGTRLTVL.

The chain links TRBV27 to TRBJ2-5, with D maybe TRBD2 (5 bases). Germline-derived CDR1 and CDR2 are MNHEY and SMNVEV (reference sequence). V was shortened by 5 bases and J by 5 bases, with 12 bases between the two germline ends. CDR3 length: 13 residues. Here the CDR3 DNA reads TGTGCCAGCAGTCTAAGGGAGAGGGAGACCCAGTACTTC. Translating it yields CASSLRERETQYF.

This rearrangement joins TRBV7-9 to TRBJ2-3, with D possibly TRBD2 on 6 matching bases. V lost 3 bases, J lost 1 base, and 14 bases lay in between. The CDR3 loop spans 16 amino acids. Germline V CDR1 and CDR2: SEHNR, FQNEAQ (reference sequence). The CDR3 is CASSLGREPGTDTQYF. The CDR3, as DNA: TGTGCCAGCAGCTTGGGTCGGGAGCCTGGCACAGATACGCAGTATTTT.

The chain uses TRBV7-2 and TRBJ2-5, with D possibly being TRBD2 (5 bases). Germline V gives CDR1 SGHTA, CDR2 FQGNSA. V lost 2 bases and J lost 4, with 14 bases in between. This CDR3 contains 15 residues. The CDR3 sequence: CASSLLLRAPETQYF. CDR3 DNA sequence: TGTGCCAGCAGCTTACTACTGAGGGCCCCAGAGACCCAGTACTTC.

The chain couples TRBV28 to TRBJ1-2; D is perhaps TRBD1 (5 bases). Between the trimmed V and J ends, which lost 6 bases and 8 bases, there was a span of 10 bases. The CDR3 loop spans 11 amino acids. Germline V gene sequence: CDR1 MDHEN, CDR2 SYDVKM. The CDR3 DNA follows: TGTGCCAGCAGGGACATTGGCGGCTACACCTTC. Its translation: CASRDIGGYTF.

This clone appeared a single time. The V gene is TRBV19, the J gene TRBJ1-1, with D perhaps TRBD1 (5 bases). V gave up 5 bases and J gave up 1 base, with 8 bases separating them. The length of the CDR3 is 13 residues. The germline V gene encodes CDR1 LNHDA and CDR2 SQIVND (reference sequence). The CDR3 protein is CASSWGRNTEAFF. DNA of the CDR3: TGTGCCAGTAGTTGGGGCAGGAACACTGAAGCTTTCTTT.

J is TRBJ2-1 and V is TRBV28; TRBD1 aligns across 10 bases. CDR3 length equals 17 residues. J gave up 7 bases and V 2 bases, and 11 bases lay outside the gene matches. Germline CDR1 is MDHEN and CDR2 is SYDVKM. CDR3 sequence: CASSLQPGQGTKNEQFF. CDR3 bases: TGTGCCAGCAGTTTACAACCGGGACAGGGGACGAAGAATGAGCAGTTCTTC.

This clone was counted ten times or more. The chain uses TRBV24-1 and TRBJ2-3; TRBD1 matches 9 bases. Germline V gene sequence: CDR1 KGHDR, CDR2 SFDVKD. The CDR3 runs 16 residues. The trim removed 4 bases at V and 3 bases at J, leaving 7 bases unmatched. CDR3 DNA sequence: TGTGCCACCAGTGACGCTGGACAGGGGAAAACAGATACGCAGTATTTT. Its protein is CATSDAGQGKTDTQYF.

This clone has just a few counts. The chain couples TRBV30 to TRBJ2-6, with a weak D call TRBD2 (7 bases). This CDR3 spans 17 amino acids. The germline V gene encodes CDR1 GTSNPN and CDR2 SVGIG (reference sequence). V was clipped by 6 bases and J by 0 bases, with 18 bases between them. CDR3 sequence: CACTPGGGSSGANVLTF. The CDR3 nucleotides read TGTGCCTGTACCCCCGGGGGCGGGAGCTCTGGGGCCAACGTCCTGACTTTC.

The chain joins TRBV2 to TRBJ2-3; D is perhaps TRBD1 (6 bases). The length of the CDR3 is 12 residues. Germline CDR1 reads SNHLY; CDR2 reads FYNNEI. Trimming left V 4 bases short and J 10 bases short, with 12 bases between. The CDR3 nucleotides are TGTGCCAGCAGTGGAATGGGGGCGGCGCAGTATTTT. Translated, it gives CASSGMGAAQYF.

The chain couples TRBV7-2 to TRBJ2-2, with 9 bases that match TRBD1. CDR1 is SGHTA, CDR2 FQGNSA, per germline. The CDR3 totals 16 residues. Trimming at V came to 5 bases and at J to 0 bases, leaving 4 bases not matched to a gene. The CDR3 sequence is CASSPYRGPNTGELFF. The CDR3 DNA reads as TGTGCCAGCAGCCCCTACAGGGGGCCGAACACCGGGGAGCTGTTTTTT.

The chain combines TRBV10-3 with TRBJ2-3, with a tentative D call TRBD2 (6 bases). V gave up 6 bases and J gave up 3 bases, with 10 bases separating them. Germline CDR1 ENHRY, CDR2 SYGVKD. The CDR3 has 13 residues. As DNA, the CDR3 is TGTGCCATCAGCCCCCGGGAGACAGATACGCAGTATTTT. Translated: CAISPRETDTQYF.

This clone was observed once. The chain carries TRBV6-2 or TRBV6-3 and TRBJ2-1, with 8 positions matching TRBD1. The CDR3 contains 17 residues. Germline CDR1 is MNHEY and CDR2 is SVGEGT. V lost 3 bases to trimming and J lost 1 base; unmatched junction nucleotides: 8. For the CDR3, the DNA is TGTGCCAGCAGTTATCAGGGGGCCGTAATGTCCTACAATGAGCAGTTCTTC. Encoded protein: CASSYQGAVMSYNEQFF.

The CDR3 loop reads CASSVDGRSSYEQYF. The CDR3, as DNA: TGTGCCAGCAGCGTAGACGGTCGTAGCTCCTACGAGCAGTACTTC. The V gene is TRBV9, the J gene TRBJ2-7, with D hard to call. V shed 0 bases and J shed 0 bases, with 10 bases lying between them. Germline lookup yields CDR1 SGDLS and CDR2 YYNGEE. CDR3 length: 15 amino acids.

J is TRBJ2-1 and V is TRBV13; 7 bases are a match to TRBD1. The CDR3 has 13 amino acids. Germline-derived CDR1 and CDR2 are PRHDT and FYEKMQ (reference sequence). Trimming took 4 bases from V and 6 from J; bases not matched to a gene: 3. The CDR3 DNA is TGTGCCAGCAGCTCCCGGGACAGCAATGAGCAGTTCTTC. It translates to CASSSRDSNEQFF. Full variable domain (missing parts from reference TRBV13 and TRBJ2-1): AAGVIQSPRHLIKEKRETATLKCYPIPRHDTVYWYQQGPGQDPQFLISFYEKMQSDKGSIPDRFSAQQFSDYHSELNMSSLELGDSALYFCASSSRDSNEQFFGPGTRLTVL.

The chain has TRBV19 and TRBJ1-5; 7 bases match TRBD1. Trimming removed 1 base from V and 5 bases from J; junction bases left unmatched: 8. Germline V gene data show CDR1 as LNHDA and CDR2 as SQIVND (reference sequence). This CDR3 spans 16 amino acids. The CDR3 sequence is CASSIGGRGFHQPQHF. The DNA of the CDR3 is TGTGCCAGTAGTATAGGAGGCAGGGGGTTTCATCAGCCCCAGCATTTT.

This chain connects TRBV25-1 to TRBJ2-3; 14 nucleotides agree with TRBD2. CDR1 and CDR2 (germline): MGHDK, SYGVNS. This CDR3 is 16 amino acids long. With 4 bases clipped from V and 2 bases from J, the junction kept 2 bases outside the gene matches. The CDR3 nucleotides are TGTGCCAGCAGTGGGACTAGCGGGGGGTCCACAGATACGCAGTATTTT. This codes for CASSGTSGGSTDTQYF.